The T cell receptor (beta chain) described here comes from a study of T-cell reconstitution after alpha-beta-depleted transplantation in children (dated by TCRdb to 2016 to 2018). With respect to the entire study: Using TCR repertoire profiling, the study followed T-cell immune reconstitution in a quantitative way in children after TCRalphabeta/CD19-depleted allogeneic hematopoietic cell transplantation.

Receptors were amplified or captured by PCR. Sequencing was performed on an Illumina HiSeq 2500. TCR libraries were prepared with molecular barcoding, using unique molecular identifiers to normalize TCRbeta repertoire quantification. TCRdb reprocessing: public reads trimmed at Q25 with fastp, clones called with MiXCR, in-frame beta chains kept. When rows share a CDR3 protein, they turn into one entry using the most common DNA and genes. In all, the sample holds hundreds of thousands of distinct CDR3 sequences, and roughly 15% of those were seen once. The leading ten clones occupy 1.1% of the sample. As to this clonotype: What antigen it recognizes has not been identified. This may stem from a read error, because a much larger clone lies one nucleotide away.

From its cysteine to its phenylalanine, the CDR3 spans 12 amino acids. The CDR3 DNA has 36 bases and is translated from base 1. A distance of 17 bases separates the germline ends of V and J, which lose 8 bases and 7 bases respectively. The germline V gene sets CDR1 to SQVTM and CDR2 to ANQGSEA. Here the sequenced sample was PBMCs from the stem cell graft donor, taken from the stem cell graft. The chain links TRBV29-1 with TRBJ1-2; confidence is insufficient to name the D gene. This TCR was recovered from a human donor who donated a stem cell graft to a child with acute myeloid leukemia. This receptor has the CDR3 CSSEDGSFGYTF. The DNA sequence is given as TGCAGCTCCGAGGACGGATCCTTTGGCTACACCTTC. The full variable domain, with segments outside the CDR3 supplied by the reference TRBV29-1 and TRBJ1-2 proteins, appears as SAVISQKPSRDICQRGTSLTIQCQVDSQVTMMFWYRQQPGQSLTLIATANQGSEATYESGFVIDKFPISRPNLTFSTLTVSNMSPEDSSIYLCSSEDGSFGYTFGSGTRLTVV.